The 31 T cell receptor beta chains below come from one sample, sequenced in a study of tumour-infiltrating T cells in Burkitt lymphoma. The repertoire was sequenced with immunoSEQ multiplex PCR; TCRdb's copy has only in-frame clones and lacks some. The sample includes around 3,500 clones, less than 20% seen only once; the top ten take roughly 1.5%. Sequencing used tumor tissue. The receptor source for this set is a human donor with Burkitt lymphoma.

The chain employs TRBV19 and TRBJ1-1; 7 nucleotides agree with TRBD1. V lost 6 bases to trimming and J lost 5 bases; unmatched junction nucleotides: 9. The CDR3 sequence is 14 residues long. CDR1 and CDR2 from the germline V gene are LNHDA and SQIVND (reference sequence). DNA of the CDR3: TGTGCCAGTAGGATCCAGGGGGTTGGTACTGAAGCTTTCTTT. Translating it yields CASRIQGVGTEAFF.

The chain links TRBV27 to TRBJ1-1, with TRBD1 as a possible D gene (6 bases). The CDR3 runs to 13 residues. With 8 bases removed from V and 8 bases from J, the gap between germline ends came to 18 bases. Germline V gene data show CDR1 as MNHEY and CDR2 as SMNVEV (reference sequence). Here the CDR3 reads CASGLQTGAEAFF. As DNA, the CDR3 is TGTGCCAGCGGGCTTCAGACAGGCGCCGAAGCTTTCTTT.

This clone has only a few counts. The V gene is TRBV25-1, the J gene TRBJ1-1; D may be TRBD1 (5 bases). Trimming cost V 7 bases and J 4 bases, with 13 bases left between them. Germline V CDR1 and CDR2: MGHDK, SYGVNS. This CDR3 is built from 13 residues. The CDR3 DNA reads as TGTGCCAGCAACCCGGGGGGGGGCACTGAAGCTTTCTTT. Its translation: CASNPGGGTEAFF. The variable domain in full, completed from reference TRBV25-1 and TRBJ1-1, reads EADIYQTPRYLVIGTGKKITLECSQTMGHDKMYWYQQDPGMELHLIHYSYGVNSTEKGDLSSESTVSRIRTEHFPLTLESARPSHTSQYLCASNPGGGTEAFFGQGTRLTVV.

CDR3 coding DNA: TGTGCCAGCAGCAAAGGGAGTGGCTCCTACAATGAGCAGTTCTTC. Protein sequence: CASSKGSGSYNEQFF. The J gene is TRBJ2-1, the V gene TRBV9, with D perhaps matching TRBD2 (5 bases). Germline assignment: CDR1 SGDLS and CDR2 YYNGEE. V was trimmed by 4 bases and J by 0 bases, leaving 11 bases between them. This CDR3 has 15 amino acids.

This clone was recorded a few times. V usage is TRBV14 and J usage is TRBJ2-1; D is perhaps TRBD2 (6 bases). CDR3 length: 19 residues. Germline V gives CDR1 SGHDN, CDR2 FVKESK. The V end was cut by 0 bases, the J end by 15 bases, with 33 bases between. CDR3 DNA: TGTGCCAGCAGCCAAGATCCAGGTTCGATTATGGGGTGTAATAGCGGTGGGTTCTTC. Protein sequence: CASSQDPGSIMGCNSGGFF.

This chain joins TRBV19 and TRBJ2-4, with 15 nucleotides matching TRBD2. The CDR3 totals 18 residues. V was pared by 5 bases and J by 6 bases, with 11 bases of the junction left unmatched. Germline V gene sequence: CDR1 LNHDA, CDR2 SQIVND (reference sequence). CDR3 loop: CASSARTSGRAALNIQYF. DNA of the CDR3: TGTGCCAGTAGTGCCCGGACTAGCGGGAGGGCCGCCTTAAACATTCAGTACTTC. Together with reference TRBV19 and TRBJ2-4, the CDR3 gives the full variable domain: DGGITQSPKYLFRKEGQNVTLSCEQNLNHDAMYWYRQDPGQGLRLIYYSQIVNDFQKGDIAEGYSVSREKKESFPLTVTSAQKNPTAFYLCASSARTSGRAALNIQYFGAGTRLSVL.

V and J are TRBV11-2 and TRBJ2-1, with 12 bases lining up with TRBD2. This CDR3 region has 17 residues. V gave up 6 bases and J gave up 6 bases; unmatched junction bases: 12. Germline V gene data show CDR1 as SGHAT and CDR2 as FQNNGV. As DNA, the CDR3 is TGTGCCAGCAGTAGAACCACGACTAGCGGGAGCTCCAATGAGCAGTTCTTC. It yields the protein CASSRTTTSGSSNEQFF.

CDR3 in amino acids: CASSFTGTGGQPQHF. Written as DNA, the CDR3 is TGTGCCAGCAGCTTTACCGGGACAGGGGGTCAGCCCCAGCATTTT. The rearrangement links TRBV5-6 to TRBJ1-5; 11 positions match TRBD1. V lost 2 bases to trimming and J lost 6 bases; unmatched junction nucleotides: 4. The CDR3 contains 15 residues. CDR1 SGHDT and CDR2 YYEEEE come from the germline V gene.

V gene TRBV18 combines with J gene TRBJ2-7, with 7 bases matching TRBD2. V lost 2 bases to trimming and J lost 5 bases; unmatched junction nucleotides: 3. The V gene's germline CDR1 is KGHSH and CDR2 LQKENI. The CDR3 contains 13 residues. The DNA for the CDR3 is TGTGCCAGCTCACCAGGACGGGAGGACGAGCAGTACTTC. Amino acids: CASSPGREDEQYF.

This clone was detected a few times. This chain links TRBV29-1 with TRBJ2-7; 11 nucleotides align to TRBD2. This CDR3 region has 14 residues. V gave up 1 base and J gave up 7 bases; unmatched junction bases: 6. The germline V gene encodes CDR1 SQVTM and CDR2 ANQGSEA. As DNA, the CDR3 is TGCAGCGTTGAAGGACGGCTAGCGGGGGGAGAGCAGTACTTC. Protein sequence: CSVEGRLAGGEQYF.

The chain employs TRBV27 and TRBJ2-2; unclear D gene. The CDR3 has 11 amino acids. The germline gives CDR1 MNHEY, CDR2 SMNVEV (reference sequence). Trimming cost V 3 bases and J 4 bases, with 0 bases left between them. This CDR3 reads CASSFTGELFF. CDR3 coding DNA: TGTGCCAGCAGTTTCACCGGGGAGCTGTTTTTT.

The rearrangement links TRBV5-8 to TRBJ1-2, with D possibly being TRBD1 (6 bases). CDR3 length: 14 amino acids. Per germline, CDR1 SGHTS and CDR2 YDEGEE. Trimming removed 4 bases from V and 5 bases from J, with 15 bases in between. CDR3 coding DNA: TGTGCCAGCAGCCTTGGGGGCGCTGTTTATGGCTACACCTTC. It codes for CASSLGGAVYGYTF. Full variable domain (remainder filled in from reference TRBV5-8 and TRBJ1-2): EAGVTQSPTHLIKTRGQQATLRCSPISGHTSVYWYQQALGLGLQFLLWYDEGEERNRGNFPPRFSGRQFPNYSSELNVNALELEDSALYLCASSLGGAVYGYTFGSGTRLTVV.

The rearrangement links TRBV11-2 to TRBJ2-1; D unresolved. Trimming left V 4 bases short and J 3 bases short, with 4 bases between. There are 12 residues in the CDR3. CDR1 is SGHAT and CDR2 is FQNNGV in the germline V gene. CDR3 amino acids: CASSSLYNEQFF. In nucleotides, the CDR3 is TGTGCCAGCAGCTCCCTCTACAATGAGCAGTTCTTC.

The V gene is TRBV6-5, the J gene TRBJ2-5; D is undetermined. V was cut by 0 bases and J by 2 bases, with 4 bases left in between. The CDR3 totals 13 residues. CDR1 and CDR2 from the germline V gene are MNHEY and SVGAGI. CDR3 nucleotide sequence: TGTGCCAGCAGTTACTCGTTTCAAGAGACCCAGTACTTC. This codes for CASSYSFQETQYF.

CDR3 sequence (DNA): TGTGCCAGCAGTACCACAGGGGGTGGCAATCAGCCCCAGCATTTT. Residues: CASSTTGGGNQPQHF. The V and J genes are TRBV28 and TRBJ1-5; 8 nucleotides match TRBD1. The CDR3 is 15 amino acids. J gave up 2 bases and V 5 bases, and 5 bases lay outside the gene matches. Germline CDR1 and CDR2: MDHEN and SYDVKM.

CDR3 DNA: TGTGCCAGCTCATTTTCACGGGGAAACACTGAAGCTTTCTTT. Amino acid sequence: CASSFSRGNTEAFF. The J gene is TRBJ1-1, the V gene TRBV2; D ambiguous. The CDR3 totals 14 residues. Trimming removed 8 bases at V and 2 bases at J, with 15 bases between. Germline lookup yields CDR1 SNHLY and CDR2 FYNNEI.

The chain recombines TRBV5-1 with TRBJ2-7; TRBD2 is a possible D gene (5 bases). The germline V and J ends were trimmed by 4 bases and 7 bases, with 12 bases remaining between them. The CDR3 contains 12 residues. Germline V CDR1 and CDR2: SGHRS, YFSETQ. CDR3 nucleotides: TGCGCCAGCAGCCTAGCCTCCCAGGAGCAGTACTTC. Protein product: CASSLASQEQYF.

This clone has only a few counts. The V and J genes are TRBV5-1 and TRBJ1-1; TRBD1 matches 9 bases. In germline, CDR1 is SGHRS, CDR2 YFSETQ. The ends lost 0 bases at V and 4 bases at J; junction bases unmatched: 1. The CDR3 length is 14 residues. CDR3 in amino acids: CASSLVQGATEAFF. The CDR3 region has the DNA TGCGCCAGCAGCTTGGTACAGGGGGCCACTGAAGCTTTCTTT.

This clone was observed a few times. The rearrangement joins TRBV9 to TRBJ1-4, with D possibly TRBD1 on 6 matching bases. This CDR3 is 14 amino acids long. The V end lost 3 bases, the J end lost 8 bases, and 14 bases lay between the germline ends. From germline, CDR1 is SGDLS and CDR2 YYNGEE. CDR3 in DNA: TGTGCCAGCAGCGCCAGTGGACAGCACGAAAAACTGTTTTTT. Amino acid sequence: CASSASGQHEKLFF.

This clone was seen a few times. The genes are TRBV13 and TRBJ2-3; D not resolved. Germline loops: CDR1 PRHDT, CDR2 FYEKMQ (reference sequence). The CDR3 contains 14 residues. V dropped 4 bases and J dropped 0 bases, with 8 bases sitting between them. The CDR3 sequence is CASSSGVSTDTQYF. Here the CDR3 DNA reads TGTGCCAGCAGCTCTGGAGTAAGCACAGATACGCAGTATTTT.

The J gene is TRBJ2-1, the V gene TRBV19; perhaps TRBD2 as D (6 bases). The CDR3 is made up of 12 amino acids. From germline, CDR1 is LNHDA and CDR2 SQIVND (reference sequence). V lost 6 bases to trimming and J lost 8 bases, with 11 bases between them. This CDR3 is CASSGSTYEQFF. The CDR3 bases are TGTGCCAGTAGCGGGAGTACCTATGAGCAGTTCTTC. Complete variable domain (other parts from reference TRBV19 and TRBJ2-1): DGGITQSPKYLFRKEGQNVTLSCEQNLNHDAMYWYRQDPGQGLRLIYYSQIVNDFQKGDIAEGYSVSREKKESFPLTVTSAQKNPTAFYLCASSGSTYEQFFGPGTRLTVL.

The V and J genes are TRBV29-1 and TRBJ2-1; D might be TRBD1 (5 bases). There are 12 residues in the CDR3. From germline, CDR1 is SQVTM and CDR2 ANQGSEA. V was trimmed by 5 bases and J by 6 bases, leaving 11 bases between them. The CDR3 loop reads CSVPEGVNEQFF. As DNA, the CDR3 is TGCAGCGTTCCGGAAGGGGTCAATGAGCAGTTCTTC.

The V and J genes are TRBV5-1 and TRBJ2-1; TRBD2 matches at 7 bases. This CDR3 contains 19 residues. Germline V gene lookup returns CDR1 SGHRS and CDR2 YFSETQ. The V gene end was trimmed by 0 bases and the J gene end by 2 bases; junction bases not matched to a gene: 14. The CDR3 loop is CASSLDPRKAGFTYNEQFF. CDR3 bases: TGCGCCAGCAGCTTGGACCCAAGGAAAGCGGGATTCACCTACAATGAGCAGTTCTTC.

V usage is TRBV9 and J usage is TRBJ2-3, with 9 bases aligning to TRBD2. The trim removed 3 bases at V and 0 bases at J, leaving 5 bases unmatched. There are 16 residues in the CDR3. Germline assignment: CDR1 SGDLS and CDR2 YYNGEE. The CDR3 DNA reads as TGTGCCAGCAGCGCGACTAGCGGTGCTAGCACAGATACGCAGTATTTT. It yields the protein CASSATSGASTDTQYF.

The sample holds a few counts of this clone. The chain couples TRBV9 to TRBJ2-7, with D maybe TRBD2 (5 bases). Germline assignment: CDR1 SGDLS and CDR2 YYNGEE. This CDR3 spans 13 amino acids. Trimming took off 0 bases at V and 6 bases at J, with 10 bases between the two ends. CDR3 amino acids: CASSVGTGTEQYF. The CDR3, as DNA: TGTGCCAGCAGCGTAGGGACTGGCACCGAGCAGTACTTC.

V gene TRBV18 combines with J gene TRBJ1-3, with D unclear. This CDR3 comprises 14 residues. With 2 bases removed from V and 2 bases from J, the gap between germline ends came to 7 bases. CDR1 is KGHSH and CDR2 is LQKENI in the germline V gene. Here the CDR3 DNA reads TGTGCCAGCTCACCAGAGACGGCTGGAAACACCATATATTTT. Protein: CASSPETAGNTIYF.

The rearrangement uses TRBV4-1 and TRBJ2-1, with 9 bases matching TRBD2. CDR1 MGHRA and CDR2 YSYEKL come from the germline V gene. There are 17 residues in the CDR3. With 0 bases clipped from V and 4 bases from J, the junction kept 7 bases outside the gene matches. CDR3 bases: TGCGCCAGCAGCCAAGATGTTGGCGGGAGGGGATACAATGAGCAGTTCTTC. Amino acids: CASSQDVGGRGYNEQFF.

This chain connects TRBV28 to TRBJ2-2; D call uncertain. The CDR3 contains 13 residues. Trimming stripped 2 bases from V and 4 bases from J, with 5 bases between. CDR1 is MDHEN and CDR2 is SYDVKM in the germline V gene. This CDR3 reads CASSLVSTGELFF. The CDR3 DNA follows: TGTGCCAGCAGTTTAGTCTCCACCGGGGAGCTGTTTTTT.

This clone was seen more than once but under ten times. This chain joins TRBV7-6 and TRBJ1-1; D unresolved. This CDR3 has 15 amino acids. V was shortened by 2 bases and J by 1 base, with 11 bases between the two germline ends. The V gene's germline CDR1 is SGHVS and CDR2 FNYEAQ. The chain's CDR3 is CASSLRVGWNTEAFF. Here the CDR3 DNA reads TGTGCCAGCAGCTTACGGGTGGGCTGGAACACTGAAGCTTTCTTT.

Only a few counts were recorded for this clone. The rearrangement joins TRBV20-1 to TRBJ2-7; D gene uncertain. Trimming took off 3 bases at V and 3 bases at J, with 6 bases between the two ends. From germline, CDR1 is DFQATT and CDR2 SNEGSKA (reference sequence). There are 11 residues in the CDR3. CDR3 coding DNA: TGCAGTGCTAGGCGCGGCTACGAGCAGTACTTC. This codes for CSARRGYEQYF.

The V and J genes are TRBV27 and TRBJ1-2; the match to TRBD1 covers 8 bases. CDR3 length: 13 amino acids. Unmatched junction bases numbered 5, after V lost 3 bases and J lost 8 bases. Germline V gene lookup returns CDR1 MNHEY and CDR2 SMNVEV (reference sequence). The CDR3 sequence is CASSFGQGVGYTF. CDR3 bases: TGTGCCAGCAGTTTTGGACAGGGTGTGGGCTACACCTTC.